The subject of this entry is one TCR beta chain. What it binds is not known. Germline CDR1 LGHNA, CDR2 YNFKEQ. V was shortened by 4 bases and J by 2 bases, with 8 bases between the two germline ends. The CDR3 loop spans 13 amino acids. The record originates from a study of T-cell memory formation after mild COVID-19. A 5'RACE reaction primed in the constant segment made cDNA libraries of TCR alpha and TCR beta, and these carried sample barcodes and UMIs. TCRdb reprocessed the 5' RACE reads with MiXCR, giving one entry per CDR3 protein. The table has 550,000 to 600,000 distinct CDR3 sequences, roughly 17% seen once. Study results and caveats: Pre-infection memory already had some responding clones, implying cross-reactive memory joined. Among contracting clones, CD4+ were mainly CM/EM and CD8+ enriched in EMRA. Balance between CD4 and CD8 was seen in clones contracting day 15 to 85, and a CD4+ lean was seen in later expanders.

The receptor comes from an adult woman who had mild COVID-19 (a few samples of this study predate the infection). Cell type and time point are not known. V and J are TRBV4-2 and TRBJ2-5; D is possibly TRBD2 (5 bases). Source material: PBMCs or a T cell subset sorted from them (not recorded which). CDR3 DNA sequence: TGTGCCAGCAGCCCGACTACGCAAGAGACCCAGTACTTC. Residues: CASSPTTQETQYF.